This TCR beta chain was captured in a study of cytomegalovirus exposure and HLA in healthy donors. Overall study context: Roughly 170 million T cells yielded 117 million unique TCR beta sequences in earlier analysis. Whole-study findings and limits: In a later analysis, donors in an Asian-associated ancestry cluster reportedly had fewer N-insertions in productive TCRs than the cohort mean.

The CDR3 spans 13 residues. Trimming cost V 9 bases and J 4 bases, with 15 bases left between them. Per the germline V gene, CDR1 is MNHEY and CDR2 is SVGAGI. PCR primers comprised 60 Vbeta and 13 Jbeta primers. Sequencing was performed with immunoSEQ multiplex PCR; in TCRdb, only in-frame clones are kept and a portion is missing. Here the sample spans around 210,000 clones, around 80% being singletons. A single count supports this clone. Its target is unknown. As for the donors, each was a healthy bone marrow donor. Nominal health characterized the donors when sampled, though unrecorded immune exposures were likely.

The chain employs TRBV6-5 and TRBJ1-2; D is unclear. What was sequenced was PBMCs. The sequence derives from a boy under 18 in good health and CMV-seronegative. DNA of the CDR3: TGTGCCAGTCGAACGGGTAATCCCTATGGCTACACCTTC. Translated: CASRTGNPYGYTF.